This TCR beta chain comes out of a study of T cell repertoires in cytomegalovirus infection. As for the study in general: Carrying CMV and the relevant HLA type showed in public TCR beta signatures.

This CDR3 spans 14 amino acids. Germline V gene sequence: CDR1 DFQATT, CDR2 SNEGSKA (reference sequence). V lost 3 bases and J 1 base, leaving 11 bases between the germline ends. In TCRdb, the reads were re-called with MiXCR into one record per CDR3 protein. Of around 530,000 distinct CDR3 sequences listed, more than 25% are singletons. Study results and caveats: There were HLA-C-restricted CMV-specific TCR beta clonotypes dominating the ex vivo response.

Notes on this clonotype: Its target is unknown.

The sequence was obtained from a human donor in good health (CMV status not recorded). Some clones in this sample may be carry-over from other donors' samples. This chain uses TRBV20-1 with TRBJ2-3, with D unresolved. Sequencing was performed on PBMCs. This CDR3 reads CSASSGLRTDTQYF. The CDR3 DNA follows: TGCAGTGCTAGTTCGGGTCTGCGCACAGATACGCAGTATTTT.